The T cell receptor beta chain described here comes from a study of cytomegalovirus exposure and HLA in healthy donors. Study information: When 350 to 500 donors were genotyped, over 80% of them were found to fall in the Caucasian-associated ancestry cluster.

This CDR3 region has 11 residues. With 9 bases clipped from V and 7 bases from J, the junction kept 4 bases outside the gene matches. The PCR ran on 60 Vbeta and 13 Jbeta primers. The table came from immunoSEQ multiplex PCR; TCRdb's copy has only in-frame clones and leaves some out. The table shows over 150,000 clones, with approximately 75% occurring only once. Material for sequencing was PBMCs. The origin of this receptor is a young man in good health and CMV-seropositive. V usage is TRBV6-7 and J usage is TRBJ1-2, with 8 bases identical to TRBD1. TRBV6-7 qualifies as an ORF whose function is uncertain. In nucleotides, the CDR3 is TGTGCCAGTTACGGACAGGGTGGCTACACCTTC. This sequence encodes CASYGQGGYTF.